This TCR beta chain was profiled in a study of T cell responses to AZD1222 COVID-19 vaccine. Study-wide points: Two AZD1222 administrations were followed by greater Spike-specific TCR breadth and depth.

The method was immunoSEQ multiplex PCR; TCRdb's version includes in-frame clones alone and lacks a portion of them. The sample yields tens of thousands of clones, about 88% seen once. Comment on this clone: The antigen is not known.

Trimming took 4 bases from V and 4 from J, leaving 15 bases between them. This CDR3 is built from 15 residues. Germline CDR1 and CDR2: SGHRS and YFSETQ. This chain uses TRBV5-1 with TRBJ2-1; perhaps TRBD1 as D (6 bases). Source: peripheral blood, taken on day 0 of AZD1222 vaccination. The source of this sequence is an adult in good health. CDR3 sequence reads: CASSPGTPGYNEQFF. The CDR3 bases are TGCGCCAGCAGCCCCGGGACACCTGGATACAATGAGCAGTTCTTC.